This record covers a single T cell receptor beta chain. Original processing methods: Amplification from reference gene primers served as the basis for estimated nucleated cell counts. The table came from immunoSEQ multiplex PCR; TCRdb's copy has only in-frame clones and leaves some out. V, J and clone size were drawn from that table, and D and trimming were deduced from the DNA. The sample carries around 25,000 clones, 75% to 90% recorded once. The CDR3 is 18 amino acids. This sample was taken from a study of blood T cell repertoires in COVID-19. Study in general: There were acute and convalescent COVID-19 samples, and they came from the United States, Italy and Spain. T cells, B-cell-depleted T cells, or PBMCs supplied cDNA or gDNA.

This TCR was recovered from a human donor with active COVID-19. The donor label of this sample is uncertain. This rearrangement joins TRBV21-1 to TRBJ2-2; no check of the table's D call, TRBD2, against the DNA was made. TRBV21-1 is classified as a pseudogene. The sequencing input was peripheral blood. The CDR3 spells CASSIIPPRDSNTGELFF. For the CDR3, the DNA is TGTGCCAGCAGCATCATTCCCCCCCGGGACTCGAACACCGGGGAGCTGTTTTTT.